The 16 T cell receptor beta chains below were found in one sample sequenced in a study of molecular identifiers for immune sequencing clone quantification. TCRdb re-called the PCR reads with MiXCR, one entry per CDR3 protein. The sample yields about 510,000 distinct CDR3 sequences, roughly 23% seen once. The sequencing sample was made of naive CD8+ T cells from blood, with Jurkat cell RNA spiked in. Subset noted: FACS-sorted CD8+CD4-CCR7+CD45RA+ naive T cells. These TCRs come from a human donor in good health. Some libraries in this study had Jurkat cell RNA spiked in.

In its sample, this clonotype was seen a few times. This chain uses TRBV24-1 with TRBJ2-7, with a weak D call TRBD1 (7 bases). V gave up 6 bases and J gave up 2 bases, with 16 bases separating them. The CDR3 length is 15 residues. Germline-derived CDR1 and CDR2 are KGHDR and SFDVKD. CDR3 sequence: CATSNYRGGTYEQYF. The CDR3 nucleotides read TGTGCCACCAGTAACTACAGGGGAGGTACCTACGAGCAGTACTTC.

To note about this clonotype: Since a much larger clone is just one base distant, this may be a read error. The chain has TRBV7-2 and TRBJ1-4; D is unresolved. Per the germline V gene, CDR1 is SGHTA and CDR2 is FQGNSA. The CDR3 contains 15 residues. As DNA, the CDR3 is TGTGCCCGCAGCTTATGGCTTACGGGAAATGAAAAACTGTTTTTT. This gives the protein CARSLWLTGNEKLFF. Combining the CDR3 with reference TRBV7-2 and TRBJ1-4 gives the whole variable domain GAGVSQSPSNKVTEKGKDVELRCDPISGHTALYWYRQSLGQGLEFLIYFQGNSAPDKSGLPSDRFSAERTGGSVSTLTIQRTQQEDSAVYLCARSLWLTGNEKLFFGSGTQLSVL.

Of note for this clonotype: The conserved closing phenylalanine or tryptophan is absent in this CDR3, likely reflecting a read error. The chain combines TRBV5-5 with TRBJ2-3; TRBD2 is a possible D gene (5 bases). V was clipped by 4 bases and J by 2 bases, with 14 bases between them. The CDR3 sequence is 15 residues long. Germline V CDR1 and CDR2: SGHKS, YYEKEE (reference sequence). This CDR3 is CASSAGRINTDTQYI. In DNA form, the CDR3 reads TGTGCCAGCAGCGCTGGGAGAATTAACACAGATACGCAGTATATT.

This clonotype has ten or more counts. V and J are TRBV12-3 or TRBV12-4 and TRBJ2-3; D possibly corresponds to TRBD1 (6 bases). CDR3 length: 14 residues. V lost 8 bases and J 1 base, leaving 13 bases between the germline ends. CDR3 in DNA: TGTGCCAGCCGGGTAGGGGGAGGCACAGATACGCAGTATTTT. Translation gives CASRVGGGTDTQYF.

Comment on this clonotype: This clone may be a read error of a much larger clone one base away. V usage is TRBV7-9 and J usage is TRBJ1-5, with 9 positions matching TRBD1. Per germline, CDR1 SEHNR and CDR2 FQNEAQ (reference sequence). This CDR3 comprises 16 residues. The CDR3 DNA reads TGTGCCAGCAGCAAACAGGGGGCGGGGGGCAATCGGCCCCAGCATTTT. It yields the protein CASSKQGAGGNRPQHF.

This clonotype was seen many times. The chain joins TRBV7-9 to TRBJ1-1, with D hard to call. Trimming stripped 5 bases from V and 1 base from J, with 14 bases between. Germline V lookup: CDR1 SEHNR, CDR2 FQNEAQ (reference sequence). The CDR3 has 15 amino acids. CDR3: CASSPFVGKNTEAFF. In DNA, the CDR3 is TGTGCCAGCAGCCCGTTTGTAGGCAAGAACACTGAAGCTTTCTTT.

This clonotype has at least ten counts. This chain joins TRBV27 and TRBJ2-1; 9 nucleotides match TRBD1. Losses at the gene ends were 6 bases for V and 1 base for J; bases not matched to a gene: 4. Germline V lookup: CDR1 MNHEY, CDR2 SMNVEV (reference sequence). The CDR3 runs to 15 residues. CDR3 in amino acids: CASSSGTGSYNEQFF. In nucleotides, the CDR3 is TGTGCCAGCAGCTCCGGGACAGGGTCCTACAATGAGCAGTTCTTC.

The chain couples TRBV9 to TRBJ2-5; 10 bases are a match to TRBD2. This CDR3 is 15 amino acids long. The V gene end was trimmed by 4 bases and the J gene end by 3 bases; junction bases not matched to a gene: 6. CDR1 and CDR2 (germline): SGDLS, YYNGEE. CDR3 nucleotides: TGTGCCAGCAGCCCCCAACTAGCGGGAAAAGAGACCCAGTACTTC. Translation gives CASSPQLAGKETQYF.

This clonotype was seen at least ten times. V and J are TRBV18 and TRBJ2-7; 9 bases line up with TRBD1. Trimming cost V 0 bases and J 5 bases; bases outside gene matches: 2. This CDR3 contains 14 residues. The germline CDR1 and CDR2 sequences are KGHSH and LQKENI. The CDR3, as DNA: TGTGCCAGCTCACCACCGGGACAGGGTAACGAGCAGTACTTC. Translated, it gives CASSPPGQGNEQYF.

In its sample, this clonotype was seen a few times. This sequence joins TRBV20-1 and TRBJ2-3; D not certain. Trimming removed 0 bases from V and 1 base from J, with 11 bases in between. The length of the CDR3 is 15 residues. Germline CDR1 DFQATT, CDR2 SNEGSKA (reference sequence). The CDR3 is CSARDFQAGTDTQYF. In nucleotides, the CDR3 is TGCAGTGCTAGAGATTTCCAAGCCGGCACAGATACGCAGTATTTT.

About this clonotype: One base away lies a much larger clone, so this may be a sequencing read error. The rearrangement links TRBV27 to TRBJ2-7; 8 bases line up with TRBD1. This CDR3 has 14 amino acids. Germline CDR1 and CDR2: MNHEY and SMNVEV (reference sequence). This CDR3 reads CACSVRDRMYEQYF. The CDR3, as DNA: TGTGCCTGCAGTGTCCGGGACAGGATGTACGAGCAGTACTTC.

Concerning this clonotype: A much larger clonotype is one base distant, so this may be a read error. This chain uses TRBV7-6 with TRBJ2-4; D ambiguous. The CDR3 is made up of 13 amino acids. V shed 5 bases and J shed 7 bases, with 12 bases lying between them. The germline CDR1 and CDR2 sequences are SGHVS and FNYEAQ. CDR3 nucleotide sequence: TGTGCCAGCAGCACAGATAATCTGAACATTCAGTACTTC. It specifies CASSTDNLNIQYF. The full variable domain, with the rest looked up from reference TRBV7-6 and TRBJ2-4, is GAGVSQSPRYKVTKRGQDVALRCDPISGHVSLYWYRQALGQGPEFLTYFNYEAQQDKSGLPNDRFSAERPEGSISTLTIQRTEQRDSAMYRCASSTDNLNIQYFGAGTRLSVL.

This rearrangement joins TRBV20-1 to TRBJ2-1; 7 nucleotides line up with TRBD1. Germline values: CDR1 DFQATT, CDR2 SNEGSKA (reference sequence). V trimming: 6 bases; J trimming: 3 bases; junction bases outside the gene matches: 14. This CDR3 comprises 16 residues. The CDR3 coding sequence is TGCAGTGCCCAACCGAGGGACAGAGTTAACTACAATGAGCAGTTCTTC. Translating it yields CSAQPRDRVNYNEQFF.

This clonotype occurred many times. This chain connects TRBV20-1 to TRBJ2-4; D unclear. This CDR3 has 15 residues. V was shortened by 0 bases and J by 0 bases, with 9 bases between the two germline ends. CDR1 DFQATT and CDR2 SNEGSKA come from the germline V gene (reference sequence). The CDR3 nucleotides are TGCAGTGCTAGAGATGTCCTGGAAGCCAAAAACATTCAGTACTTC. This codes for CSARDVLEAKNIQYF.

The chain joins TRBV27 to TRBJ2-7, with D perhaps TRBD1 (5 bases). The V gene's germline CDR1 is MNHEY and CDR2 SMNVEV (reference sequence). Between the trimmed V and J ends, which lost 4 bases and 3 bases, there was a span of 13 bases. CDR3 length: 14 residues. The CDR3 protein is CASSWSDKHYEQYF. The CDR3 DNA reads TGTGCCAGCAGTTGGTCGGACAAGCACTACGAGCAGTACTTC.

On this clonotype itself: One end of the junction varies from germline; a read error may be responsible. In DNA, the CDR3 is TGTGCCGGCAGCTTAGTACAGGGCCCCCAAGAGACCCAGTACTTC. Translation gives CAGSLVQGPQETQYF. The J gene is TRBJ2-5, the V gene TRBV7-6; TRBD1 is a possible D gene (6 bases). The CDR3 is made up of 15 amino acids. The V gene's germline CDR1 is SGHVS and CDR2 FNYEAQ.